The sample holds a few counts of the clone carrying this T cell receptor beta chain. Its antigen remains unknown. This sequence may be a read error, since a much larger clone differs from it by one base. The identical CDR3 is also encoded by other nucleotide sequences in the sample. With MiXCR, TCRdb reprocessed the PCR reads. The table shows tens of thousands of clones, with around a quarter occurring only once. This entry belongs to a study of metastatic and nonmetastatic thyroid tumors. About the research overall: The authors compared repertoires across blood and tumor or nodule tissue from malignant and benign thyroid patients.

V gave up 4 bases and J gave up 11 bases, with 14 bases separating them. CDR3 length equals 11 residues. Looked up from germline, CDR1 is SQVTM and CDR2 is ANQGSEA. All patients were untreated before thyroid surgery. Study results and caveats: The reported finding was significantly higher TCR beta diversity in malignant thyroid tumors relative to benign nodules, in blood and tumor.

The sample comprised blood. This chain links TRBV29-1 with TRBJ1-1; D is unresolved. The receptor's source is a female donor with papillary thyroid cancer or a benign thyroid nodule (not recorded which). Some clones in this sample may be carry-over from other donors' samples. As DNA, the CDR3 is TGCAGCGTTGGTCCCGGGGAGCGGGCTTTCTTT. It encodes CSVGPGERAFF.